The present T cell receptor beta chain was sequenced within a study of T cells after yellow fever vaccination. General study points: It was a small share of clonotypes that appeared in both CD4 and CD8 compartments. A weaker but faster secondary response was observed, peaking on day 5 versus 15.

Conversion of TCR transcripts into cDNA relied on 5'RACE template switching, which added a universal primer site and UMIs. TCRdb ran MiXCR on the 5' RACE reads and lists one entry per CDR3 protein. The sample holds around 250,000 distinct CDR3 sequences; around 5.2% are singletons and the top ten take around 3.5%. This clonotype has a count of ten or more. What it binds is not known. Deletions cut 4 bases from V and 4 bases from J, with 17 bases between. The CDR3 is 16 residues long. Germline V lookup: CDR1 SGHRS, CDR2 YFSETQ. The starting material was CD4+ T cells sorted from PBMCs, obtained on the day of the yellow fever booster vaccination. The TCR originated in a man aged 18 to 35 who received the YFV17D yellow fever vaccine. J is TRBJ2-2 and V is TRBV5-1; D may be TRBD2 (5 bases). The CDR3: CASSTRETTVTGELFF. The DNA for the CDR3 is TGCGCCAGCAGCACCAGAGAGACTACAGTCACCGGGGAGCTGTTTTTT. The full variable domain, rest sourced from reference TRBV5-1 and TRBJ2-2, is KAGVTQTPRYLIKTRGQQVTLSCSPISGHRSVSWYQQTPGQGLQFLFEYFSETQRNKGNFPGRFSGRQFSNSRSEMNVSTLELGDSALYLCASSTRETTVTGELFFGEGSRLTVL.